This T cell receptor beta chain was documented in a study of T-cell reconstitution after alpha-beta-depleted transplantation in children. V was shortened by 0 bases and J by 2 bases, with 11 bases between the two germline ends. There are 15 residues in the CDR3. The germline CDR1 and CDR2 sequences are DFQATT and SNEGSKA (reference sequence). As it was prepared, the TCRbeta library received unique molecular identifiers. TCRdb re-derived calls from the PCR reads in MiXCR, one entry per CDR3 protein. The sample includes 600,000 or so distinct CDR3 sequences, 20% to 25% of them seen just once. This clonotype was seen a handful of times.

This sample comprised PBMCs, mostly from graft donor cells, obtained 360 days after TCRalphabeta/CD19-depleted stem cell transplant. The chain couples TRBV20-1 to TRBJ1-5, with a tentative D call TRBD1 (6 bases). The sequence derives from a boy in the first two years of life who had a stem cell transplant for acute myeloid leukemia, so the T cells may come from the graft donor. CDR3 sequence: CSARENRARNQPQHF. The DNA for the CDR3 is TGCAGTGCTAGAGAGAACAGGGCCCGCAATCAGCCCCAGCATTTT.